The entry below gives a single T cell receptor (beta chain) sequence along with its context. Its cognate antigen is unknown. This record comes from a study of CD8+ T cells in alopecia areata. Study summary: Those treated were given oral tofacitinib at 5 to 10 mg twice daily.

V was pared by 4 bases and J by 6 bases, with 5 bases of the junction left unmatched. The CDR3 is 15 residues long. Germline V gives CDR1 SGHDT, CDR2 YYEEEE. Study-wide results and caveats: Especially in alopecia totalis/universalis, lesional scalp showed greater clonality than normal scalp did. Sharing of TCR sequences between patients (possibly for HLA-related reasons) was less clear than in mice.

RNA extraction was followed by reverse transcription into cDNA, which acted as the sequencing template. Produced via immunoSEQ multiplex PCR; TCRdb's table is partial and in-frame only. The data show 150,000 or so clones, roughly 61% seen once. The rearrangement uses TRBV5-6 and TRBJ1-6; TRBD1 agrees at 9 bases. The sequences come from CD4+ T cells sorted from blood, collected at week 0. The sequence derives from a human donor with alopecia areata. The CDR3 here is CASSTRQGVNSPLHF. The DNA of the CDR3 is TGTGCCAGCAGCACTCGACAGGGGGTTAATTCACCCCTCCACTTT. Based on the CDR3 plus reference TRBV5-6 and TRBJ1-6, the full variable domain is DAGVTQSPTHLIKTRGQQVTLRCSPKSGHDTVSWYQQALGQGPQFIFQYYEEEERQRGNFPDRFSGHQFPNYSSELNVNALLLGDSALYLCASSTRQGVNSPLHFGNGTRLTVT.